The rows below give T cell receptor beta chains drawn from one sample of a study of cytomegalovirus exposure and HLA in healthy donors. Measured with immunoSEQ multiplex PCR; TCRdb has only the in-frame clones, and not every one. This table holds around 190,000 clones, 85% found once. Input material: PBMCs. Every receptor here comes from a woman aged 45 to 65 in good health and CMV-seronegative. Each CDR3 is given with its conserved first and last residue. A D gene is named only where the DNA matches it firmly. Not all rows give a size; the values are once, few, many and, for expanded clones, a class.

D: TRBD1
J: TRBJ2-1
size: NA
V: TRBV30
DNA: TGTGCCTTAACCGGGACAGGGACGTCCTACAATGAGCAGTTCTTC
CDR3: CALTGTGTSYNEQFF

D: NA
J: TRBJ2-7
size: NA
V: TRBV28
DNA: TGTGCCAGCCTGGAGGGGGCCTCCTACGAGCAGTACTTC
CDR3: CASLEGASYEQYF

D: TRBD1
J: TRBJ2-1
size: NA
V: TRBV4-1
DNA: TGCGCCAGCAGCCAAGAAGCGGCGAATTTGGGGGGACAGGGGGCGCGGCTTGAGCAGTTCTTC
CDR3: CASSQEAANLGGQGARLEQFF

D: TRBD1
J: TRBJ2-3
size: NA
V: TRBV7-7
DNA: TGTGCCAGCAGCAGACAGGGGGCAACAGATACGCAGTATTTT
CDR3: CASSRQGATDTQYF

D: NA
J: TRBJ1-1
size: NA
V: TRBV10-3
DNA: TGTGCCATCAGTGAGAATAACAGGAACACTGAAGCTTTCTTT
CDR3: CAISENNRNTEAFF

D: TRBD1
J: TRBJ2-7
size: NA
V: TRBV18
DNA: TGTGCCAGCTCGCCGATGGGACAGGGCTACGAGCAGTACTTC
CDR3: CASSPMGQGYEQYF

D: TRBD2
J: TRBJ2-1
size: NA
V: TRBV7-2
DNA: TGTGCCAGCAGCTTAGGGACTAGCGGCGTGTTGGAGCAGTTCTTC
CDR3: CASSLGTSGVLEQFF

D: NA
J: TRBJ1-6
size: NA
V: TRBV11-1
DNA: TGTGCCAGCAGCCCTACCGCATCACCCCTCCACTTT
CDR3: CASSPTASPLHF

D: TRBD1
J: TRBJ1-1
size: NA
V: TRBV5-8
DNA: TGTGCCAGCAGCTTGCCAGGGGGCTGGACCACTGAAGCTTTCTTT
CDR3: CASSLPGGWTTEAFF

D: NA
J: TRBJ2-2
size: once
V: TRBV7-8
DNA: TGTGCCAGCAGGCGCCGGGAGAACACCGGGGAGCTGTTTTTT
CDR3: CASRRRENTGELFF

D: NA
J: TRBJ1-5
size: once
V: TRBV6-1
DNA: TGTGCCAGCAGTGAAAGGGAGAATCAGCCCCAGCATTTT
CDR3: CASSERENQPQHF

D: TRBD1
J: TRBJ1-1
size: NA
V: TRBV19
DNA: TGTGCCAGTAGTGTTACAGGGGGCTCATCCTTTGAAGCTTTCTTT
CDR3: CASSVTGGSSFEAFF

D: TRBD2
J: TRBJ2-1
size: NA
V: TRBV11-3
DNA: TGTGCCAGCAGCCGAGGGACTAGCGGAATTTACAATGAGCAGTTCTTC
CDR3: CASSRGTSGIYNEQFF

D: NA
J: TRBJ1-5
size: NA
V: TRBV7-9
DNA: TGTGCCAGCAGCTTAGTCGGTGATCAGCCCCAGCATTTT
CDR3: CASSLVGDQPQHF

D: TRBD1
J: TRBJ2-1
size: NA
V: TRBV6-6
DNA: TGTGCCAGCAGTTACTCCCGACAGGGAAGGAGTAATGAGCAGTTCTTC
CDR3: CASSYSRQGRSNEQFF

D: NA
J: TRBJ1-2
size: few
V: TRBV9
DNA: TGTGCCAGCAGCCCAGGGGCAGAAACCCTTGGGGGCTACACCTTC
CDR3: CASSPGAETLGGYTF

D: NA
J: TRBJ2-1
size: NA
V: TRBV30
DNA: TGTGCCTGGAGTGTATACGGCAATGAGCAGTTCTTC
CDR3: CAWSVYGNEQFF

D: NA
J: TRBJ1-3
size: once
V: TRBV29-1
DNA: TGCAGCGTTGAAGATCCGACAGGCCCTCGGAACACCATATATTTT
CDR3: CSVEDPTGPRNTIYF

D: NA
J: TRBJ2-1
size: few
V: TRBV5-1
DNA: TGCGCCAGCAGCTTGGCCTTCAATGAGCAGTTCTTC
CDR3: CASSLAFNEQFF

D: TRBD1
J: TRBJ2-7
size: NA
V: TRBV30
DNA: TGTGCCTGGAGTGTACATCAGGACAGGGGCTACGAGCAGTACTTC
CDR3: CAWSVHQDRGYEQYF

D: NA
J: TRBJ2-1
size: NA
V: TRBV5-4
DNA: TGTGCCAGCAGCTCCGGTGGCAGGGCCGTAAACAATGAGCAGTTCTTC
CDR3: CASSSGGRAVNNEQFF

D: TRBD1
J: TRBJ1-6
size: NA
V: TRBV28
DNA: TGTGCCAGCAGTTTTTTCGGACAGGGTCGATCACCCCTCCACTTT
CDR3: CASSFFGQGRSPLHF

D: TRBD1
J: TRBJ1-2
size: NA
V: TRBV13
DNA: TGTGCCAGCAGCTTCCCCGGACAGGCCGATCCTAACTATGGCTACACCTTC
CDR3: CASSFPGQADPNYGYTF

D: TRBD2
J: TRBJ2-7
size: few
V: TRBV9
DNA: TGTGCCAGCAGCTCAGCCGGGACTAGCGGGGCCTACGAGCAGTACTTC
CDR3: CASSSAGTSGAYEQYF

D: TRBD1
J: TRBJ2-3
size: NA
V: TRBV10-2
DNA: TGCGCCGCAGGGGGTAGGGGTACAGATACGCAGTATTTT
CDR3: CAAGGRGTDTQYF

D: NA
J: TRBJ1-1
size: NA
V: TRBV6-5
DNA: TGTGCCAGCAGTTACCAGGGAGGGTTGATGAACACTGAAGCTTTCTTT
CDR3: CASSYQGGLMNTEAFF

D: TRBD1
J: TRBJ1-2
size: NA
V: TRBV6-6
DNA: TGTGCCGGCACCCCTACAGGGGTTAGTGGCTACACCTTC
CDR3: CAGTPTGVSGYTF

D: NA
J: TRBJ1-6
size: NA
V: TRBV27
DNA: TGTGCCAGCAGTTTATCGAAAACAGTTAATTCACCCCTCCACTTT
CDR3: CASSLSKTVNSPLHF

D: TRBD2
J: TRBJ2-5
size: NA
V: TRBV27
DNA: TGTGCCAGCAGTTTATCGAAGCTAGCGGTGGAGACCCAGTACTTC
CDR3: CASSLSKLAVETQYF

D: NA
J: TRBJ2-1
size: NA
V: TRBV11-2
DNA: TGTGCCAGCAGCTTAGGTGTTGCGGCGTTCTTC
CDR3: CASSLGVAAFF

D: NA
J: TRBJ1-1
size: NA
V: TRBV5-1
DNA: TGCGCCAGCGGACTATGGGACGTCGGGGTCCCACGAGCTTTCTTT
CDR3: CASGLWDVGVPRAFF

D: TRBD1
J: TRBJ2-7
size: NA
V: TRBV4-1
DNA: TGCGCCAGCAGCCGAACGCCGGGACAGGGCGACGAGCAGTACTTC
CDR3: CASSRTPGQGDEQYF

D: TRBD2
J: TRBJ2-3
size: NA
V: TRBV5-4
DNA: TGTGCCAGCAGCTGGACTAGCGGAGGGTGGACAGATACGCAGTATTTT
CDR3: CASSWTSGGWTDTQYF

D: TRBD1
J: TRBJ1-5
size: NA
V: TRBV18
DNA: TGTGCCAGCTCACCCTCTGGGCAGGGGGGTCAGCCCCAGCATTTT
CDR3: CASSPSGQGGQPQHF

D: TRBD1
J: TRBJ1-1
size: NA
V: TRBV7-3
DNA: TGTGCCAGCAGCAGGGACAGTTTGAACACTGAAGCTTTCTTT
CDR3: CASSRDSLNTEAFF

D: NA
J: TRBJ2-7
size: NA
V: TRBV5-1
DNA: TGCGCCAGCAGCCGGGGGACTGGCTCCTACGAGCAGTACTTC
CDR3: CASSRGTGSYEQYF